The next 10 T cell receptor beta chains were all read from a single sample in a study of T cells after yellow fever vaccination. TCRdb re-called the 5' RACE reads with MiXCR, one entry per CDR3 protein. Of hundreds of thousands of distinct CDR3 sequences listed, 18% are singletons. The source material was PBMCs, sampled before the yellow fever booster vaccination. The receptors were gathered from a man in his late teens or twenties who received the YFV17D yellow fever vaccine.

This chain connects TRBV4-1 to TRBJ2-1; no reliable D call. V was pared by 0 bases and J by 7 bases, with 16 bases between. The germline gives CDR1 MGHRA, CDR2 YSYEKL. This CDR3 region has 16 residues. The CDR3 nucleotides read TGCGCCAGCAGCCAAGATCGATCGGGTTTTATTAATGAGCAGTTCTTC. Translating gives CASSQDRSGFINEQFF.

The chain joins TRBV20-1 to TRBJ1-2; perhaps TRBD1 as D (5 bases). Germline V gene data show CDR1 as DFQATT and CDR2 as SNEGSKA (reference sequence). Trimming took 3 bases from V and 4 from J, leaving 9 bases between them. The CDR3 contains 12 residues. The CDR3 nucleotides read TGCAGTGCTAGCCCAGGGAGCTATGGCTACACCTTC. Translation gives CSASPGSYGYTF.

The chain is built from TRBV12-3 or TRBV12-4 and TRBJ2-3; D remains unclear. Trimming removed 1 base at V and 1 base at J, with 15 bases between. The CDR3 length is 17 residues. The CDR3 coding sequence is TGTGCCAGCAGTTTAGTGTACAGACTGTTCCGCACAGATACGCAGTATTTT. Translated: CASSLVYRLFRTDTQYF.

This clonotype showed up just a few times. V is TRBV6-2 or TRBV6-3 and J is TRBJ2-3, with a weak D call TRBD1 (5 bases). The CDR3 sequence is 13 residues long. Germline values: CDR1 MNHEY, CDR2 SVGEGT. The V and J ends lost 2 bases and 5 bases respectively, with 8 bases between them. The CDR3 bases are TGTGCCAGCAGTTACGGGGCCGTAGATACGCAGTATTTT. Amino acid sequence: CASSYGAVDTQYF.

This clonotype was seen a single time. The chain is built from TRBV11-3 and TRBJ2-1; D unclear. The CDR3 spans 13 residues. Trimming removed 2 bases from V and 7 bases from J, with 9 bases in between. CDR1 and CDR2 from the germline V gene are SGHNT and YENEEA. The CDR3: CASSLYGVNEQFF. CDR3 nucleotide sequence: TGTGCCAGCAGCTTATATGGGGTTAATGAGCAGTTCTTC.

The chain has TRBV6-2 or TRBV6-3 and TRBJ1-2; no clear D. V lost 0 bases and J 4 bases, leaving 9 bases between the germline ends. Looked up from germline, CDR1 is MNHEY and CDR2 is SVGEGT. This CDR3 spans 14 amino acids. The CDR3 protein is CASSYSVLPYGYTF. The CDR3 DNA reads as TGTGCCAGCAGTTACTCCGTCCTGCCCTATGGCTACACCTTC.

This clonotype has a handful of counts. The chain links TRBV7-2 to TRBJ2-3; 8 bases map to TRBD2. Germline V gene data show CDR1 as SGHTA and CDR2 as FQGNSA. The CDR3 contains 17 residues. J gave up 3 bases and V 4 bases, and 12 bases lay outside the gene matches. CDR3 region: CASSSAGGAYGTDTQYF. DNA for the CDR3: TGTGCCAGCAGCTCGGCCGGGGGGGCCTATGGAACAGATACGCAGTATTTT.

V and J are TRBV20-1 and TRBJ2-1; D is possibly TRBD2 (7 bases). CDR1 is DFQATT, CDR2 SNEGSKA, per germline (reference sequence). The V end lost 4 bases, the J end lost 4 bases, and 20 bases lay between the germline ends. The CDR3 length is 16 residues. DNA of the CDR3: TGCAGTGCTAAGACGGGCGGCGGGGGCACGTACAATGAGCAGTTCTTC. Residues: CSAKTGGGGTYNEQFF.

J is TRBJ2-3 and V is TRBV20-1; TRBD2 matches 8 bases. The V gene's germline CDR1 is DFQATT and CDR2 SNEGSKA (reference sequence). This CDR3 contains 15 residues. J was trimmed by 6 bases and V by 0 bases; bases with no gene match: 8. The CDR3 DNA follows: TGCAGTGCTAGAGATCCAACGGGGGGGCCGGATACGCAGTATTTT. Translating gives CSARDPTGGPDTQYF.

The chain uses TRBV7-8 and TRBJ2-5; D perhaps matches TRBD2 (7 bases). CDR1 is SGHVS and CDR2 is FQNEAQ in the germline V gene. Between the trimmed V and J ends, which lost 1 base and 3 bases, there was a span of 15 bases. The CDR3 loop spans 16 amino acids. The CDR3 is CASSLGIGEGEETQYF. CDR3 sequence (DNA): TGTGCCAGCAGCTTAGGGATAGGGGAGGGGGAAGAGACCCAGTACTTC.